The count of the clone carrying this T cell receptor (beta chain) is one. Germline CDR1 reads KGHSH; CDR2 reads LQKENI. Trimming stripped 1 base from V and 7 bases from J, with 14 bases between. The CDR3 consists of 16 residues. This record belongs to a study of blood T cell repertoires in COVID-19. Study background: From T cells, B-cell-depleted T cells, or PBMCs came the material, which was cDNA or gDNA.

Clones were sequenced by immunoSEQ multiplex PCR, and TCRdb holds only the in-frame ones, with some missing. The sample consists of a few hundred thousand clones, 86% of them appearing once. This chain connects TRBV18 to TRBJ1-6; D is unclear. Sequenced sample: peripheral blood. The TCR comes from a man aged 50 to 60 with acute or convalescent COVID-19. CDR3 loop: CASSPRVISGNSPLHF. CDR3 nucleotides: TGTGCCAGCTCACCACGGGTAATAAGCGGCAATTCACCCCTCCACTTT.